These 25 T cell receptor beta chains were sequenced from one sample in a study of cytomegalovirus exposure and HLA in healthy donors. Method: immunoSEQ multiplex PCR; TCRdb's copy keeps in-frame clones and lacks some. The sample lists about 160,000 clones, 88% occurring once. The sample taken for sequencing was PBMCs. The receptors stem from a man between 18 and 35 years old in good health and CMV-seronegative.

V is TRBV6-1 and J is TRBJ1-1; D is perhaps TRBD1 (5 bases). Trimming took 3 bases from V and 0 from J, leaving 17 bases between them. The germline CDR1 and CDR2 sequences are MNHNS and SASEGT. The CDR3 is 17 amino acids. This CDR3 is CASSEDWRRGMNTEAFF. CDR3 in DNA: TGTGCCAGCAGTGAGGATTGGCGGAGGGGCATGAACACTGAAGCTTTCTTT.

The chain carries TRBV28 and TRBJ2-7, with D perhaps matching TRBD1 (6 bases). Trimming took off 6 bases at V and 0 bases at J, with 15 bases between the two ends. This CDR3 region has 15 residues. Germline assignment: CDR1 MDHEN and CDR2 SYDVKM. Here the CDR3 DNA reads TGTGCCAGCAGCCTCACCGACAGGAGCTCCTACGAGCAGTACTTC. Translating it yields CASSLTDRSSYEQYF.

Notes on this clone: This CDR3 is also generated by other DNA sequences in the sample. This rearrangement joins TRBV20-1 to TRBJ2-7; D is ambiguous. Germline V CDR1 and CDR2: DFQATT, SNEGSKA (reference sequence). V gave up 2 bases and J gave up 2 bases, with 4 bases separating them. There are 11 residues in the CDR3. The CDR3 DNA reads TGCAGTGCTAGAACAGCCTACGAGCAGTACGTC. Translating it yields CSARTAYEQYV.

This chain joins TRBV18 and TRBJ1-5; 9 bases are a match to TRBD1. This CDR3 is built from 15 residues. CDR1 is KGHSH and CDR2 is LQKENI in the germline V gene. With V trimmed by 3 bases and J by 6 bases, 6 bases remained unmatched. This CDR3 is CASSPSGDRAQPQHF. DNA of the CDR3: TGTGCCAGCTCACCGTCCGGGGACAGGGCTCAGCCCCAGCATTTT.

The V gene is TRBV6-1, the J gene TRBJ1-1; D gene unclear. This CDR3 is built from 13 residues. V gave up 6 bases and J gave up 3 bases, with 11 bases separating them. Per germline, CDR1 MNHNS and CDR2 SASEGT. DNA for the CDR3: TGTGCCAGCAGCCCCAAGCTGCACACTGAAGCTTTCTTT. Translation gives CASSPKLHTEAFF.

The V and J genes are TRBV25-1 and TRBJ2-1, with 7 bases identical to TRBD1. The trim removed 9 bases at V and 6 bases at J, leaving 5 bases unmatched. The CDR3 consists of 12 residues. CDR1 is MGHDK and CDR2 is SYGVNS in the germline V gene. The CDR3 is CASRDRVNEQFF. The CDR3 coding sequence is TGTGCCAGTCGCGACAGGGTCAATGAGCAGTTCTTC.

This chain links TRBV7-2 with TRBJ1-5, with D unclear. The V end lost 1 base, the J end lost 1 base, and 5 bases lay between the germline ends. The CDR3 has 14 residues. The germline V gene has CDR1 SGHTA and CDR2 FQGNSA. DNA for the CDR3: TGTGCCAGCAGCTTAGGCGAGAGCAATCAGCCCCAGCATTTT. It codes for CASSLGESNQPQHF.

This clone was recorded a few times. The gene calls are TRBV7-2 and TRBJ2-2; 8 nucleotides align to TRBD2. The germline CDR1 and CDR2 sequences are SGHTA and FQGNSA. V gave up 5 bases and J gave up 2 bases; unmatched junction bases: 10. CDR3 size: 17 residues. DNA for the CDR3: TGTGCCAGCAGCAATCCCACTAGCGGACTAAACACCGGGGAGCTGTTTTTT. Its translation: CASSNPTSGLNTGELFF.

This clone was seen a handful of times. This chain joins TRBV4-1 and TRBJ2-1; TRBD1 matches at 11 bases. The CDR3 consists of 14 residues. The V and J ends lost 4 bases and 6 bases, in that order; junction bases with no gene match: 2. Germline V gene sequence: CDR1 MGHRA, CDR2 YSYEKL. The CDR3 protein is CASSRGQGANEQFF. As DNA, the CDR3 is TGCGCCAGCAGCCGCGGACAGGGGGCCAATGAGCAGTTCTTC.

The chain uses TRBV30 and TRBJ1-3; D is unclear. The CDR3 spans 14 residues. The V end lost 0 bases, the J end lost 5 bases, and 11 bases lay between the germline ends. The V gene's germline CDR1 is GTSNPN and CDR2 SVGIG (reference sequence). CDR3 nucleotides: TGTGCCTGGAGTGTGGAGGGCCAAAGAAACACCATATATTTT. Amino acids: CAWSVEGQRNTIYF.

The rearrangement uses TRBV6-5 and TRBJ1-1; 10 nucleotides line up with TRBD1. Germline V gives CDR1 MNHEY, CDR2 SVGAGI. After removal of 3 bases from V and 3 bases from J, the junction contained 7 bases not matched to a gene. The CDR3 totals 16 residues. DNA of the CDR3: TGTGCCAGCAGTTATGGGACAGGGGCTTCCGACACTGAAGCTTTCTTT. Its protein product is CASSYGTGASDTEAFF.

The gene calls are TRBV5-1 and TRBJ2-7; 11 bases map to TRBD1. The ends lost 1 base at V and 7 bases at J; junction bases unmatched: 7. Germline-derived CDR1 and CDR2 are SGHRS and YFSETQ. CDR3 length: 15 amino acids. The CDR3 DNA is TGCGCCAGCAGCTTGCCCGGGACAGGGGGTGGGGAGCAGTACTTC. It codes for CASSLPGTGGGEQYF.

This clone was observed a few times. This sequence joins TRBV28 and TRBJ2-7, with D possibly matching TRBD1 (6 bases). Germline V gene lookup returns CDR1 MDHEN and CDR2 SYDVKM. The CDR3 is 16 amino acids. Trimming pared 6 bases from V and 3 bases from J, leaving 21 bases between. The CDR3 reads CASRGQGSVINYEQYF. CDR3 in DNA: TGTGCCAGCAGGGGACAAGGGTCGGTGATAAACTACGAGCAGTACTTC.

This clone was seen a handful of times. Additional DNA sequences in this sample encode the identical CDR3. The chain links TRBV5-1 to TRBJ1-2; possible D gene TRBD1, 6 bases. This CDR3 region has 12 residues. The V gene's germline CDR1 is SGHRS and CDR2 YFSETQ. V lost 4 bases, J lost 4 bases, and 8 bases lay in between. CDR3 sequence: CASSLDSYGYTF. DNA for the CDR3: TGCGCCAGCAGCCTGGACAGCTATGGCTACACCTTC.

The DNA of the CDR3 is TGTGCCAGCAGACACTGGACTAGCGGGGTTATGGGTGAGCAGTTCTTC. Amino acid sequence: CASRHWTSGVMGEQFF. This chain joins TRBV28 and TRBJ2-1, with TRBD2 matching over 12 bases. CDR1 and CDR2 (germline): MDHEN, SYDVKM. The CDR3 is 16 amino acids. The ends lost 6 bases at V and 9 bases at J; junction bases unmatched: 12.

The genes are TRBV27 and TRBJ1-1; TRBD1 is a possible D gene (6 bases). The CDR3 spans 12 residues. The V end lost 5 bases, the J end lost 5 bases, and 9 bases lay between the germline ends. In germline, CDR1 is MNHEY, CDR2 SMNVEV (reference sequence). For the CDR3, the DNA is TGTGCCAGCAGTAGGGGGGGTACTGAAGCTTTCTTT. It encodes CASSRGGTEAFF.

This chain joins TRBV29-1 and TRBJ1-5, with D unclear. Looked up from germline, CDR1 is SQVTM and CDR2 is ANQGSEA. This CDR3 is 12 amino acids long. V was shortened by 5 bases and J by 1 base, with 6 bases between the two germline ends. The CDR3 reads CSVYISNQPQHF. In DNA form, the CDR3 reads TGCAGCGTTTACATCAGCAATCAGCCCCAGCATTTT.

This clone showed up just once. The chain links TRBV6-1 to TRBJ1-1; TRBD1 is a possible D gene (6 bases). Trimming stripped 5 bases from V and 6 bases from J, with 16 bases between. CDR1 and CDR2 (germline): MNHNS, SASEGT. The CDR3 is 14 amino acids. CDR3 region: CASSTQGSFAEAFF. For the CDR3, the DNA is TGTGCCAGCAGTACCCAGGGGAGTTTCGCTGAAGCTTTCTTT.

The rearrangement links TRBV5-4 to TRBJ2-2; 7 positions match TRBD2. The CDR3 loop spans 15 amino acids. CDR1 and CDR2 from the germline V gene are SGHNT and YYREEE (reference sequence). The J segment lost 1 base and the V segment lost 0 bases, leaving 0 bases of the junction unmatched. For the CDR3, the DNA is TGTGCCAGCAGCTTGGCTAGCGGGAACACCGGGGAGCTGTTTTTT. It encodes CASSLASGNTGELFF. The full variable domain, with the rest looked up from reference TRBV5-4 and TRBJ2-2, is ETGVTQSPTHLIKTRGQQVTLRCSSQSGHNTVSWYQQALGQGPQFIFQYYREEENGRGNFPPRFSGLQFPNYSSELNVNALELDDSALYLCASSLASGNTGELFFGEGSRLTVL.

This chain uses TRBV27 with TRBJ2-1, with TRBD1 as a possible D gene (5 bases). With 1 base removed from V and 2 bases from J, the gap between germline ends came to 18 bases. This CDR3 has 18 residues. Germline CDR1 reads MNHEY; CDR2 reads SMNVEV (reference sequence). CDR3 DNA sequence: TGTGCCAGCAGTTTATTAATCGACAGCCTCCCAACCTACAATGAGCAGTTCTTC. It is translated as CASSLLIDSLPTYNEQFF.

The chain has TRBV13 and TRBJ2-1, with 10 positions matching TRBD2. Germline V lookup: CDR1 PRHDT, CDR2 FYEKMQ (reference sequence). CDR3 size: 20 residues. Unmatched junction bases numbered 16, after V lost 5 bases and J lost 0 bases. In nucleotides, the CDR3 is TGTGCCAGCAGCGACCCCGGGACTAGCGAGATCCGCAGCTCCTACAATGAGCAGTTCTTC. Translation: CASSDPGTSEIRSSYNEQFF.

This rearrangement joins TRBV28 to TRBJ1-2; D unclear. From germline, CDR1 is MDHEN and CDR2 SYDVKM. Trimming stripped 3 bases from V and 2 bases from J, with 7 bases between. This CDR3 is built from 13 residues. This CDR3 reads CASSLNRNYGYTF. The CDR3, as DNA: TGTGCCAGCAGTTTGAACAGAAACTATGGCTACACCTTC.

The chain is built from TRBV11-3 and TRBJ2-5, with TRBD2 as a possible D gene (6 bases). V lost 5 bases and J lost 1, with 14 bases in between. The CDR3 has 15 residues. Germline loops: CDR1 SGHNT, CDR2 YENEEA. CDR3 sequence reads: CASSVSLAPQETQYF. The CDR3, as DNA: TGTGCCAGCAGCGTATCCCTAGCGCCCCAAGAGACCCAGTACTTC.

The rearrangement links TRBV7-9 to TRBJ1-6, with 8 bases lining up with TRBD1. This CDR3 region has 16 residues. The V gene end was trimmed by 5 bases and the J gene end by 10 bases; junction bases not matched to a gene: 13. Germline values: CDR1 SEHNR, CDR2 FQNEAQ (reference sequence). CDR3 DNA sequence: TGTGCCAGCAGCACCCCCGAAGGGACAGGCGCCTCACCCCTCCACTTT. Protein sequence: CASSTPEGTGASPLHF. Looking up the rest from reference TRBV7-9 and TRBJ1-6 gives the full variable domain: DTGVSQNPRHKITKRGQNVTFRCDPISEHNRLYWYRQTLGQGPEFLTYFQNEAQLEKSRLLSDRFSAERPKGSFSTLEIQRTEQGDSAMYLCASSTPEGTGASPLHFGNGTRLTVT.

CDR3 protein: CASSPRTGRKGTDTQYF. CDR3 nucleotide sequence: TGCGCCAGCAGCCCCAGGACAGGGAGAAAGGGCACAGATACGCAGTATTTT. The V and J genes are TRBV5-1 and TRBJ2-3, with 8 bases matching TRBD1. This CDR3 is 17 amino acids long. Germline V lookup: CDR1 SGHRS, CDR2 YFSETQ. V was clipped by 4 bases and J by 1 base; unmatched bases: 11. Complete variable domain (other parts from reference TRBV5-1 and TRBJ2-3): KAGVTQTPRYLIKTRGQQVTLSCSPISGHRSVSWYQQTPGQGLQFLFEYFSETQRNKGNFPGRFSGRQFSNSRSEMNVSTLELGDSALYLCASSPRTGRKGTDTQYFGPGTRLTVL.